These 23 T cell receptor beta chains came from one sample sequenced in a study of cytomegalovirus exposure and HLA in healthy donors. Generated by immunoSEQ multiplex PCR, the TCRdb table keeps only in-frame clones and is missing some. The sample consists of tens of thousands of clones, 90% to 96% of them appearing once. Material for sequencing was PBMCs. These receptors all come from a young man in good health and CMV-seropositive.

This chain links TRBV4-2 with TRBJ2-2; D gene ambiguous. Trimming left V 0 bases short and J 6 bases short, with 5 bases between. The germline gives CDR1 LGHNA, CDR2 YNFKEQ. This CDR3 comprises 13 residues. DNA for the CDR3: TGTGCCAGCAGCCAAGATCAGGCCGGGGAGCTGTTTTTT. Its protein product is CASSQDQAGELFF.

The CDR3 nucleotides read TGTGCCATCTTAACCGGAGGGGAAGCTTTCTTT. It specifies CAILTGGEAFF. The chain joins TRBV27 to TRBJ1-1; D gene ambiguous. The CDR3 spans 11 residues. Germline V gives CDR1 MNHEY, CDR2 SMNVEV (reference sequence). Trimming stripped 10 bases from V and 8 bases from J, with 14 bases between.

V is TRBV29-1 and J is TRBJ1-2, with D possibly TRBD1 on 6 matching bases. CDR1 SQVTM and CDR2 ANQGSEA come from the germline V gene. The CDR3 length is 11 residues. V was clipped by 7 bases and J by 2 bases, with 8 bases between them. The CDR3 nucleotides are TGCAGCGCGCAGGGGAACTATGGCTACACCTTC. Its protein is CSAQGNYGYTF.

This rearrangement joins TRBV28 to TRBJ2-7; 7 nucleotides agree with TRBD1. Germline assignment: CDR1 MDHEN and CDR2 SYDVKM. The CDR3 loop spans 15 amino acids. Trimming at V came to 5 bases and at J to 0 bases, leaving 7 bases not matched to a gene. The CDR3 DNA follows: TGTGCCAGCAGTCCGGACAGGTTCACCTCCTACGAGCAGTACTTC. Protein product: CASSPDRFTSYEQYF. Looking up the rest from reference TRBV28 and TRBJ2-7 gives the full variable domain: DVKVTQSSRYLVKRTGEKVFLECVQDMDHENMFWYRQDPGLGLRLIYFSYDVKMKEKGDIPEGYSVSREKKERFSLILESASTNQTSMYLCASSPDRFTSYEQYFGPGTRLTVT.

Written as DNA, the CDR3 is TGCGCCAGCAGTGAGGGACTAGCGGGAGAAAAGCATGAGCAGTTCTTC. Protein product: CASSEGLAGEKHEQFF. V is TRBV10-1 and J is TRBJ2-1; TRBD2 aligns across 13 bases. From germline, CDR1 is WNHNN and CDR2 SYGVQD (reference sequence). The CDR3 is 16 amino acids. Trimming removed 2 bases from V and 8 bases from J; junction bases left unmatched: 6.

The rearrangement joins TRBV29-1 to TRBJ1-2, with D perhaps TRBD1 (5 bases). This CDR3 region has 13 residues. Per the germline V gene, CDR1 is SQVTM and CDR2 is ANQGSEA. V lost 6 bases and J 0 bases, leaving 11 bases between the germline ends. The CDR3 here is CSVREIPNYGYTF. The DNA of the CDR3 is TGCAGCGTCAGGGAAATCCCTAACTATGGCTACACCTTC.

The CDR3 is CASSRGGVRDLTYEQYF. CDR3 coding DNA: TGCGCCAGCAGCCGTGGTGGGGTCCGGGATCTTACCTACGAGCAGTACTTC. The chain combines TRBV5-1 with TRBJ2-7; tentative D call: TRBD2 (5 bases). The CDR3 consists of 17 residues. Germline V gene data show CDR1 as SGHRS and CDR2 as YFSETQ. V was clipped by 4 bases and J by 2 bases, with 22 bases between them.

The chain employs TRBV6-1 and TRBJ2-3; tentative D call: TRBD1 (6 bases). The CDR3 covers 14 residues. Germline V gene lookup returns CDR1 MNHNS and CDR2 SASEGT. The germline V and J ends were trimmed by 3 bases and 0 bases, with 7 bases remaining between them. In DNA form, the CDR3 reads TGTGCCAGCAGTGATGACAGGAGCACAGATACGCAGTATTTT. Translated, it gives CASSDDRSTDTQYF.

The rearrangement links TRBV7-2 to TRBJ2-3, with 14 bases fitting TRBD2. Trimming took 2 bases from V and 6 from J; bases not matched to a gene: 10. The CDR3 consists of 18 residues. The germline V gene encodes CDR1 SGHTA and CDR2 FQGNSA. The CDR3 nucleotides are TGTGCCAGCAGCTTACGGCACGGACTAGCGGGAGGCCTTGATACGCAGTATTTT. Protein product: CASSLRHGLAGGLDTQYF.

This chain links TRBV11-2 with TRBJ2-5; 13 positions match TRBD2. The CDR3 totals 15 residues. The junction had 6 bases not matched to a gene; V was cut back by 6 bases and J by 5 bases. Germline-derived CDR1 and CDR2 are SGHAT and FQNNGV. The CDR3 coding sequence is TGTGCCAGCAGTATGGGACTAGCGGGATCTGAGACCCAGTACTTC. Translation gives CASSMGLAGSETQYF.

The chain recombines TRBV11-2 with TRBJ2-7, with unresolved D. The ends were cut back, 1 base at V and 7 bases at J, with 17 bases in the middle. This CDR3 has 15 amino acids. CDR1 SGHAT and CDR2 FQNNGV come from the germline V gene. The CDR3 DNA sequence: TGTGCCAGCAGCTTAGCGGTAGCTCATTTTGGAGAGCAGTACTTC. This translates into CASSLAVAHFGEQYF.

This chain connects TRBV9 to TRBJ2-2, with 7 bases lining up with TRBD2. This CDR3 comprises 14 residues. The V gene end was trimmed by 0 bases and the J gene end by 5 bases; junction bases not matched to a gene: 1. Germline loops: CDR1 SGDLS, CDR2 YYNGEE. The CDR3 bases are TGTGCCAGCAGCGTAGGGGGGGGGACCGGGGAGCTGTTTTTT. Its protein product is CASSVGGGTGELFF.

The chain uses TRBV6-4 and TRBJ2-1; D is perhaps TRBD2 (5 bases). Germline lookup yields CDR1 MRHNA and CDR2 SNTAGT. The CDR3 has 11 amino acids. V was pared by 4 bases and J by 10 bases, with 8 bases between. CDR3: CASSAGGEQFF. The CDR3 DNA reads as TGTGCCAGCAGTGCGGGCGGGGAGCAGTTCTTC.

This chain connects TRBV5-5 to TRBJ1-1; D unclear. Per germline, CDR1 SGHKS and CDR2 YYEKEE (reference sequence). V lost 0 bases, J lost 0 bases, and 6 bases lay in between. CDR3 length: 14 residues. DNA for the CDR3: TGTGCCAGCAGCTTGGCTCGTTTGAACACTGAAGCTTTCTTT. Protein sequence: CASSLARLNTEAFF. Full variable domain (remainder filled in from reference TRBV5-5 and TRBJ1-1): DAGVTQSPTHLIKTRGQQVTLRCSPISGHKSVSWYQQVLGQGPQFIFQYYEKEERGRGNFPDRFSARQFPNYSSELNVNALLLGDSALYLCASSLARLNTEAFFGQGTRLTVV.

J is TRBJ2-7 and V is TRBV10-1; 8 bases fit TRBD1. This CDR3 contains 13 residues. The germline gives CDR1 WNHNN, CDR2 SYGVQD (reference sequence). With 7 bases clipped from V and 7 bases from J, the junction kept 9 bases outside the gene matches. The CDR3 coding sequence is TGCGCCAGCATCCTACCTCAGGGGGCAGAGCAGTACTTC. Residues: CASILPQGAEQYF.

This chain links TRBV28 with TRBJ1-2; D gene ambiguous. The V gene's germline CDR1 is MDHEN and CDR2 SYDVKM. The CDR3 has 14 amino acids. The V end lost 4 bases, the J end lost 4 bases, and 13 bases lay between the germline ends. CDR3 sequence: CASSSTEGLYGYTF. The CDR3 region has the DNA TGTGCCAGCAGTTCTACGGAGGGCCTCTATGGCTACACCTTC.

The CDR3 coding sequence is TGTGCCAGCAGTTACGGCGGGAGTAGGAACGAGCAGTACTTC. Its protein is CASSYGGSRNEQYF. This chain joins TRBV6-6 and TRBJ2-7; 7 bases are a match to TRBD2. The junction had 6 bases not matched to a gene; V was cut back by 2 bases and J by 5 bases. This CDR3 region has 14 residues. Germline CDR1 reads MNHNY; CDR2 reads SVGAGI (reference sequence).

The chain is built from TRBV7-9 and TRBJ1-1; 8 nucleotides agree with TRBD1. This CDR3 region has 15 residues. Germline assignment: CDR1 SEHNR and CDR2 FQNEAQ (reference sequence). The junction had 5 bases not matched to a gene; V was cut back by 4 bases and J by 1 base. As DNA, the CDR3 is TGTGCCAGCAGCTCGGACAGGGTTACGAACACTGAAGCTTTCTTT. Its protein is CASSSDRVTNTEAFF.

The chain carries TRBV19 and TRBJ2-7, with D tentatively TRBD2 (5 bases). The CDR3 is 12 residues long. Deletions cut 3 bases from V and 10 bases from J, with 13 bases between. CDR1 is LNHDA and CDR2 is SQIVND in the germline V gene (reference sequence). CDR3 bases: TGTGCCAGTAGTATTGGTGGGAGTCCCCAGTACTTC. Protein: CASSIGGSPQYF.

The chain uses TRBV2 and TRBJ2-1; 7 bases align to TRBD1. Germline values: CDR1 SNHLY, CDR2 FYNNEI. The CDR3 is 14 residues long. V trimming: 5 bases; J trimming: 6 bases; junction bases outside the gene matches: 7. CDR3 DNA: TGTGCCAGCAGTAAAGAGACAGGGCTCAATGAGCAGTTCTTC. This codes for CASSKETGLNEQFF.

This chain uses TRBV9 with TRBJ2-1, with 9 bases aligning to TRBD2. The V gene's germline CDR1 is SGDLS and CDR2 YYNGEE. CDR3 length: 16 residues. With 0 bases clipped from V and 6 bases from J, the junction kept 7 bases outside the gene matches. The chain's CDR3 is CASSVELAGRINEQFF. The CDR3 DNA reads as TGTGCCAGCAGCGTAGAACTAGCGGGTAGGATCAATGAGCAGTTCTTC. The full variable domain, rest sourced from reference TRBV9 and TRBJ2-1, is DSGVTQTPKHLITATGQRVTLRCSPRSGDLSVYWYQQSLDQGLQFLIQYYNGEERAKGNILERFSAQQFPDLHSELNLSSLELGDSALYFCASSVELAGRINEQFFGPGTRLTVL.

This clone was observed a single time. This rearrangement joins TRBV7-9 to TRBJ2-7; 10 bases agree with TRBD1. Per the germline V gene, CDR1 is SEHNR and CDR2 is FQNEAQ (reference sequence). V shed 4 bases and J 5 bases; nucleotides not matched to a gene: 2. This CDR3 region has 13 residues. This CDR3 reads CASSYGTGDEQYF. In nucleotides, the CDR3 is TGTGCCAGCAGCTATGGGACAGGGGACGAGCAGTACTTC.

The CDR3 protein is CASSLESSEILSNQPQHF. In nucleotides, the CDR3 is TGTGCCAGCAGCTTGGAGAGCAGCGAGATTTTAAGCAATCAGCCCCAGCATTTT. The chain links TRBV5-4 to TRBJ1-5; no clear D. Germline CDR1 and CDR2: SGHNT and YYREEE (reference sequence). CDR3 size: 18 residues. V was cut by 0 bases and J by 1 base, with 17 bases left in between.